This TCR beta chain originates from a study of blood T cell repertoires in COVID-19. Overall study context: The United States, Italy and Spain supplied acute and convalescent COVID-19 samples. PBMCs, B-cell-depleted T cells, or T cells provided the cDNA or gDNA that made up the material.

Authors' analysis steps: Counts of nucleated cells, estimated from reference gene primer amplification, were obtained. Assay: immunoSEQ multiplex PCR; the TCRdb copy retains only in-frame clones and omits some. V, J and clone size are taken as reported in that table, and D and trimming were inferred from the DNA itself. The sample has about 70,000 clones, 70% to 85% seen once. The junction had 4 bases not matched to a gene; V was cut back by 2 bases and J by 5 bases. This CDR3 spans 14 amino acids. Germline CDR1 SGHVS, CDR2 FQNEAQ. The chain recombines TRBV7-8 with TRBJ2-5, with 8 bases fitting TRBD2. The sequencing sample was made of peripheral blood. The sequence was collected from a woman in her seventies with acute or convalescent COVID-19. CDR3 sequence: CASSLQTSVETQYF. In DNA, the CDR3 is TGTGCCAGCAGCTTACAGACTAGCGTGGAGACCCAGTACTTC.